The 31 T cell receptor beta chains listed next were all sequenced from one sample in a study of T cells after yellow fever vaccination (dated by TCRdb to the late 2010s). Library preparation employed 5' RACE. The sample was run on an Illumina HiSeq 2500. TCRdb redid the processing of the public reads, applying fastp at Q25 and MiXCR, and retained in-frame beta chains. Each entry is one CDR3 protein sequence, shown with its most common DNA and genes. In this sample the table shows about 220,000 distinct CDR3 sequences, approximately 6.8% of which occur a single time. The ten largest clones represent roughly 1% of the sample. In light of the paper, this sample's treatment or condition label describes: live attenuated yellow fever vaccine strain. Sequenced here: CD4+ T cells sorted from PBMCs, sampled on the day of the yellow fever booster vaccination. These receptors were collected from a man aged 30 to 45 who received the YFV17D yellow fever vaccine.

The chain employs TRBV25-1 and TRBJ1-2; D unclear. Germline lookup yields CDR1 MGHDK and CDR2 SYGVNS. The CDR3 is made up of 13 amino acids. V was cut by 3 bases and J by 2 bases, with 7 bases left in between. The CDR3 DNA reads TGTGCCAGCAGTGAGAAACCCAACTATGGCTACACCTTC. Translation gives CASSEKPNYGYTF.

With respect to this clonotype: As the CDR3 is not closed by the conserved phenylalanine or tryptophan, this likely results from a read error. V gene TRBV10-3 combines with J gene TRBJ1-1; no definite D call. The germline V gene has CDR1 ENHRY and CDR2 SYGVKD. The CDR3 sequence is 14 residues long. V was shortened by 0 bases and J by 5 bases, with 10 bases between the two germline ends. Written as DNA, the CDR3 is TGTGCCATCAGTGAGTCGAAGGGAGGTACTGAAGCTTTCCTT. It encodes CAISESKGGTEAFL.

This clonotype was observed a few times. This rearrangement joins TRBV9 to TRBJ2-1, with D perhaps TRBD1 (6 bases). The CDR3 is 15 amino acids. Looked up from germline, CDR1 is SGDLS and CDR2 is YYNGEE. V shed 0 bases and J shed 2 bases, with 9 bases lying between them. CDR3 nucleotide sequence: TGTGCCAGCAGCGTAGGGGGGCTACCCTACAATGAGCAGTTCTTC. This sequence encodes CASSVGGLPYNEQFF.

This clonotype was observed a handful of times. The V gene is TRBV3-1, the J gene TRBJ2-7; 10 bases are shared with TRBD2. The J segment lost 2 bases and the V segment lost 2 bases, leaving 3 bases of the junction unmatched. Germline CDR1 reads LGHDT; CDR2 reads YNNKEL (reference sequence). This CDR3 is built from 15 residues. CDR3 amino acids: CASSQMLAGAYEQYF. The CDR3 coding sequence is TGTGCCAGCAGCCAAATGCTAGCGGGAGCCTACGAGCAGTACTTC.

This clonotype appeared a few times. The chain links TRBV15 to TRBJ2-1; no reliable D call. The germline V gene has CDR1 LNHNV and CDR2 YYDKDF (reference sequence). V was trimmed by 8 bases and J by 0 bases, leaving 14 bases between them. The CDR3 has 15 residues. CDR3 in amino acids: CATQIDTSSYNEQFF. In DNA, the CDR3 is TGTGCCACCCAAATCGATACCAGCTCCTACAATGAGCAGTTCTTC. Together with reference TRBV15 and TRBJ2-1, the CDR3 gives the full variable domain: DAMVIQNPRYQVTQFGKPVTLSCSQTLNHNVMYWYQQKSSQAPKLLFHYYDKDFNNEADTPDNFQSRRPNTSFCFLDIRSPGLGDTAMYLCATQIDTSSYNEQFFGPGTRLTVL.

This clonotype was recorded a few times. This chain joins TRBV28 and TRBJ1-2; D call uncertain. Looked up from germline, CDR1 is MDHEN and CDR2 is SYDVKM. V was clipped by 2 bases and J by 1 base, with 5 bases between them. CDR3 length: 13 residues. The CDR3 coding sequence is TGTGCCAGCAGTTTAAGAGATAACTATGGCTACACCTTC. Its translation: CASSLRDNYGYTF.

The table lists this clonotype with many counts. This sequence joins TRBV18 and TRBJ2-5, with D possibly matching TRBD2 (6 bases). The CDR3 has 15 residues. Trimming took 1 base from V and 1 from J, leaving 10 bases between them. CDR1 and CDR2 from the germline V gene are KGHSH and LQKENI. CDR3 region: CASSPRAGPQETQYF. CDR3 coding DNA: TGTGCCAGCTCACCACGGGCGGGGCCCCAAGAGACCCAGTACTTC.

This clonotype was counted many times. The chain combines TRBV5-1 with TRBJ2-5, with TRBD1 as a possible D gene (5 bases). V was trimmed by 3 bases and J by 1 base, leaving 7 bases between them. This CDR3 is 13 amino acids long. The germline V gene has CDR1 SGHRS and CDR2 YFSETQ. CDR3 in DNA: TGCGCCAGCAGCTCGGACACCCAAGAGACCCAGTACTTC. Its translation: CASSSDTQETQYF.

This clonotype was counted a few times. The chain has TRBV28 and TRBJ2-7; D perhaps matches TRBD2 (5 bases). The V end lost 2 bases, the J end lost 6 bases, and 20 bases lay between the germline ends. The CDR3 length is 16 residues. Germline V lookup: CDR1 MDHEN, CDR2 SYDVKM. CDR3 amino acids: CASSLHPDSLRPEQYF. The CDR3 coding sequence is TGTGCCAGCAGTTTACACCCGGACTCCCTTCGTCCCGAGCAGTACTTC.

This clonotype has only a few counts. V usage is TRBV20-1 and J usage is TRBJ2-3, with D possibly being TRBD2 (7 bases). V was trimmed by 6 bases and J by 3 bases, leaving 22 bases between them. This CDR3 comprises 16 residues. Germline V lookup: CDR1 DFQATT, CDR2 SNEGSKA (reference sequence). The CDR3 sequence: CSALPPGGGGTDTQYF. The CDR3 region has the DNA TGCAGTGCCCTTCCTCCGGGGGGAGGGGGGACAGATACGCAGTATTTT.

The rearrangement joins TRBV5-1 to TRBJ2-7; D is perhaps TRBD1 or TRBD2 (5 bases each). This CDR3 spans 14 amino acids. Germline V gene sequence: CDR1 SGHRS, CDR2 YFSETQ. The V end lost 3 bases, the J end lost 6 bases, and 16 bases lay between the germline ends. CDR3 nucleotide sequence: TGCGCCAGCAGCTCACTAAGAGGGGCTAGCGAGCAGTACTTC. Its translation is CASSSLRGASEQYF.

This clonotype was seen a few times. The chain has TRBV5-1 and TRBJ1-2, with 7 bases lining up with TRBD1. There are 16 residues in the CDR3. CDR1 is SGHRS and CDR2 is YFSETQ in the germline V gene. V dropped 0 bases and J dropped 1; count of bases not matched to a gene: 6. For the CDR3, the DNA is TGCGCCAGCAGCTTGGACGGACAGGCATTTAACTATGGCTACACCTTC. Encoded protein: CASSLDGQAFNYGYTF.

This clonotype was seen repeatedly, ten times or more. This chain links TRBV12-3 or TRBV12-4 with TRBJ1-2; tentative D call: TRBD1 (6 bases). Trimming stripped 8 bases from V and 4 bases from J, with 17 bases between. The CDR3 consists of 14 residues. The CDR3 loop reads CASPGTPSFYGYTF. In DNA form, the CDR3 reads TGTGCCAGCCCAGGGACACCGTCGTTCTATGGCTACACCTTC.

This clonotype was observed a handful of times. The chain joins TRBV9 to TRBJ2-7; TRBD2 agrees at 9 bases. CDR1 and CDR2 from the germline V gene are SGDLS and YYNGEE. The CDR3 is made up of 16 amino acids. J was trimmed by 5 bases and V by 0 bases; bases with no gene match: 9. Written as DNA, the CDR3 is TGTGCCAGCAGCGTAGAGGCTAGCGGGAACCTGGACGAGCAGTACTTC. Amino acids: CASSVEASGNLDEQYF.

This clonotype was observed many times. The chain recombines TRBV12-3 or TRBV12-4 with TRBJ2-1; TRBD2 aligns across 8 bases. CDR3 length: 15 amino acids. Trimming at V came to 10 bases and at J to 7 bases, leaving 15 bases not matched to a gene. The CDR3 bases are TGTGCCATCGCCCCCTCCGGGAGGGGGGAAAATGAGCAGTTCTTC. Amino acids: CAIAPSGRGENEQFF.

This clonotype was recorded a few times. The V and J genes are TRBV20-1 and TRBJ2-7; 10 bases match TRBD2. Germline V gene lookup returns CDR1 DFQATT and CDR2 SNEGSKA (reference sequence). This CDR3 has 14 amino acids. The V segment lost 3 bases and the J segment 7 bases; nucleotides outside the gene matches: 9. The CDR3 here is CSARWGTSEKEQYF. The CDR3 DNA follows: TGCAGTGCTAGGTGGGGGACTAGCGAAAAGGAGCAGTACTTC.

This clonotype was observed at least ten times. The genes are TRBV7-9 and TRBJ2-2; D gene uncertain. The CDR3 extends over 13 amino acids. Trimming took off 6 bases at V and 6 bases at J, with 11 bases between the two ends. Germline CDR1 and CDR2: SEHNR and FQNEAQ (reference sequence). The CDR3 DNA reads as TGTGCCAGCAGATCAGGCCATGCCGGGGAGCTGTTTTTT. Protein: CASRSGHAGELFF. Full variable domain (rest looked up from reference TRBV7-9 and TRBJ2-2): DTGVSQNPRHKITKRGQNVTFRCDPISEHNRLYWYRQTLGQGPEFLTYFQNEAQLEKSRLLSDRFSAERPKGSFSTLEIQRTEQGDSAMYLCASRSGHAGELFFGEGSRLTVL.

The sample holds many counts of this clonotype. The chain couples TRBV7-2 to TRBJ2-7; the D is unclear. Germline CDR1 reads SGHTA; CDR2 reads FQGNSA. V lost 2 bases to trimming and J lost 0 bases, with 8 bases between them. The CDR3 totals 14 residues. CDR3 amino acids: CASSLWPVSYEQYF. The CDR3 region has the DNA TGTGCCAGCAGCTTATGGCCAGTCTCCTACGAGCAGTACTTC.

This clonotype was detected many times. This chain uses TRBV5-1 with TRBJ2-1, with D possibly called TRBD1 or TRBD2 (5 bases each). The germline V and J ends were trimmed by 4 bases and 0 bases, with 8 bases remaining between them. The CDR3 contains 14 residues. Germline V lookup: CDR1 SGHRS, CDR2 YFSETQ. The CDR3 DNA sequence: TGCGCCAGCAGCAGGGACGTCTCCTACAATGAGCAGTTCTTC. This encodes CASSRDVSYNEQFF.

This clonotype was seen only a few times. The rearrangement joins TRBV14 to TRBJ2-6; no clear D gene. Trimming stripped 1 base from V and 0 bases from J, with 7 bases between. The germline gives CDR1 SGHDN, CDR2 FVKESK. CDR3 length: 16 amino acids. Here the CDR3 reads CASSQVRDSGANVLTF. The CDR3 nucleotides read TGTGCCAGCAGCCAAGTTAGGGACTCTGGGGCCAACGTCCTGACTTTC.

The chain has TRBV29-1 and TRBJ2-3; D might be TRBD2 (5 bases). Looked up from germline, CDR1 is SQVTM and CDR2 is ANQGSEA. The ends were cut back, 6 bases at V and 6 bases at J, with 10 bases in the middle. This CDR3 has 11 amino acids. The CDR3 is CSVSTGDTQYF. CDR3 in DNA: TGCAGCGTCTCAACGGGGGATACGCAGTATTTT.

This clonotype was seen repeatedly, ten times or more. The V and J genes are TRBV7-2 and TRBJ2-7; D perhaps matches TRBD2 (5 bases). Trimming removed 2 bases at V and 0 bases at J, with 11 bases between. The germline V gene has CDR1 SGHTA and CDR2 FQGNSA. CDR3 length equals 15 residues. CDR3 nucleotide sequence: TGTGCCAGCAGCTTAAGCGGTCGAAGCTCCTACGAGCAGTACTTC. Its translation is CASSLSGRSSYEQYF. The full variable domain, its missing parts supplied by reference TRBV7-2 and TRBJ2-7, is GAGVSQSPSNKVTEKGKDVELRCDPISGHTALYWYRQSLGQGLEFLIYFQGNSAPDKSGLPSDRFSAERTGGSVSTLTIQRTQQEDSAVYLCASSLSGRSSYEQYFGPGTRLTVT.

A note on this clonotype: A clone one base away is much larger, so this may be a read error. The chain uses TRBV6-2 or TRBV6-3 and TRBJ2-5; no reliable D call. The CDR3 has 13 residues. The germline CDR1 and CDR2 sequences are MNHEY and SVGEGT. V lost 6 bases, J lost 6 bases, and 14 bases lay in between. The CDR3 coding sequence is TGTGCCAGCAGCCGAGACCCAACCCAGACCCAGTACTTC. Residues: CASSRDPTQTQYF.

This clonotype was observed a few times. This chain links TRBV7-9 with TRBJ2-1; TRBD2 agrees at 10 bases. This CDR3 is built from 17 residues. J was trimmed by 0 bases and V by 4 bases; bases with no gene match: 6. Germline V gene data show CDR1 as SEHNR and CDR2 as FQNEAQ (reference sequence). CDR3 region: CASSSFSGRPSYNEQFF. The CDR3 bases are TGTGCCAGCAGCTCTTTTAGCGGGAGGCCCTCCTACAATGAGCAGTTCTTC.

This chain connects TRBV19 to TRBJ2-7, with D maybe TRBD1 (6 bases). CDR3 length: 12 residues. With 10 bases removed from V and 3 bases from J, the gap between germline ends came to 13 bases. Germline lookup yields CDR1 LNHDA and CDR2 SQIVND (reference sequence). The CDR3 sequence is CATETGGYEQYF. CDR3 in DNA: TGTGCCACTGAGACAGGCGGCTACGAGCAGTACTTC.

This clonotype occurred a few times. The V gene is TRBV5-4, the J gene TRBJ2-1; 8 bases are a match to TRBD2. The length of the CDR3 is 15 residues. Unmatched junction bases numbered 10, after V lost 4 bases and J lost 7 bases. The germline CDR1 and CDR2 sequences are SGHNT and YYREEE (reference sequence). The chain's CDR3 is CASSPGTSLGNEQFF. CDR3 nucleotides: TGTGCCAGCAGCCCCGGGACTAGTTTGGGTAATGAGCAGTTCTTC.

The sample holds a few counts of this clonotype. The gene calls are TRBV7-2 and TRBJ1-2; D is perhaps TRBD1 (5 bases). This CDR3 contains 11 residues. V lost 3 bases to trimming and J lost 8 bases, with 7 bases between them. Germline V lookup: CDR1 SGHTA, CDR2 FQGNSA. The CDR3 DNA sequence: TGTGCCAGCAGCTTCCAGGGAGGCTACACCTTC. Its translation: CASSFQGGYTF.

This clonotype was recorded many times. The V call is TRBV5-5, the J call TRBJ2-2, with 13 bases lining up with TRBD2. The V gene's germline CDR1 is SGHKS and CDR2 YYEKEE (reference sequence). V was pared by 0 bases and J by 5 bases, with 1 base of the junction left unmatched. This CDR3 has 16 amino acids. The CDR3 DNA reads TGTGCCAGCAGCTTGGGACTAGCGGGAGGTACCGGGGAGCTGTTTTTT. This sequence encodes CASSLGLAGGTGELFF.

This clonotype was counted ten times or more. In nucleotides, the CDR3 is TGTGCCAGCAGCTCGGGACAGGGGGTCTACGAGCAGTACTTC. Its protein product is CASSSGQGVYEQYF. The chain combines TRBV28 with TRBJ2-7, with TRBD1 matching 11 bases. Trimming at V came to 6 bases and at J to 3 bases, leaving 4 bases not matched to a gene. CDR3 length equals 14 residues. Germline V gives CDR1 MDHEN, CDR2 SYDVKM.

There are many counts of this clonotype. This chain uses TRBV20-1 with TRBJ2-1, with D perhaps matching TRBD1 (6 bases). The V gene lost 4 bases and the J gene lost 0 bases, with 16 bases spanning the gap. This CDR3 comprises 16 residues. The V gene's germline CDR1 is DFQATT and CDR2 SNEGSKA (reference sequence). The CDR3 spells CSATNPRGSSYNEQFF. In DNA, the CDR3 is TGCAGTGCTACCAACCCCAGGGGCAGCTCCTACAATGAGCAGTTCTTC.

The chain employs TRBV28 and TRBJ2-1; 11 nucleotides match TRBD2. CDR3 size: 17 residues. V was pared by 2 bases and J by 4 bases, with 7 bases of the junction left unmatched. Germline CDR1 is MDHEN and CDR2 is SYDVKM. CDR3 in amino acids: CASSLLAGGIVYNEQFF. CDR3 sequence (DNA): TGTGCCAGCAGTTTACTAGCGGGAGGTATAGTATACAATGAGCAGTTCTTC.